The rows below give T cell receptor beta chains drawn from one sample of a study of blood T cells in healthy people across ages. TCRdb re-derived calls from the 5' RACE reads in MiXCR, one entry per CDR3 protein. The repertoire consists of some 860,000 distinct CDR3 sequences, with 56% occurring once and the leading ten covering about 26%. The sequenced material came from blood. Receptors originate from a man aged 40-50 years in good health. Both conserved end residues are part of each CDR3. The D gene is left open where the match is weak.

v_call d_call cdr3_aa
TRBV12-3/TRBV12-4 TRBD1 CASRVGTGANQPQHF
TRBV9 TRBD2 CASSVAAGGSTDTQYF
TRBV27 NA CASSFSIGDRAYEQYF
TRBV20-1 TRBD1 CSASTPGQGRNGYTF
TRBV11-3 NA CASSQQSYNEQFF
TRBV14 NA CASSRFTQGMNTEAFF
TRBV4-2 TRBD2 CASSQERGGLDTQYF
TRBV6-5 TRBD1 CASRTPGGRETQYF
TRBV4-3 TRBD2 CASSQDVAGGSGTQYF
TRBV29-1 NA CSTLEGSDIQYF
TRBV5-1 TRBD1 CASSSRTGKDNEQFF
TRBV7-9 NA CASSLAWGDEADTQYF
TRBV12-3/TRBV12-4 NA CASSLGLVVTNEQFF
TRBV3-1 TRBD2 CASGRTSGGETQYF
TRBV10-3 NA CAISEFRVIWEQYF
TRBV24-1 TRBD2 CATKRTSLGEQFF
TRBV7-9 NA CASSWAGSLTDTQYF
TRBV6-2/TRBV6-3 NA CASSPTKPTSSYNEQFF
TRBV5-8 NA CASSLATGSSWESSGANVLTF
TRBV5-8 NA CASSAETARRATNEKLFF
TRBV7-2 TRBD2 CASSLVSSGSIDTQYF
TRBV18 NA CASSPASVETQYF
TRBV20-1 NA CSAPHGKPSTDTQYF
TRBV28 TRBD1 CASRAVRTGKSEAFF
TRBV3-1 NA CASSQVGAYEKLFF
TRBV15 TRBD1 CATSREGQGFEETQYF
TRBV12-3/TRBV12-4 NA CASSLRSGNTIYF
TRBV18 NA CASSPLTGFPWTQYF
TRBV6-5 TRBD2 CASMDMGTSDEQFF
TRBV21-1 NA CASSKERAKSREGTDTQYF
TRBV4-1 NA CASSQGTRGGARLYEQYF
TRBV7-9 NA CASSQDTQYF
TRBV10-3 NA CAIKGVEDTQYF
TRBV12-3/TRBV12-4 NA CASRGRGQGTQYF
TRBV5-8 NA CASRTPGDPVSGANVLTF
TRBV27 TRBD1 CASSPQGRGQETQYF
TRBV20-1 TRBD1 CSALQDRAFNQPRHF
TRBV9 TRBD1 CASSGTGPYYGYTF
TRBV27 TRBD2 CASSLGGERSGTQYF
TRBV2 NA CATRQDANTGELFF
TRBV7-2 NA CASSLNEGERAKNIQYF
TRBV20-1 TRBD2 CSARSLPASGYNEQFF
TRBV20-1 NA CSARDRTLSHITQYF
TRBV7-8 TRBD2 CASSQGLAGVFTGELFF
TRBV12-3/TRBV12-4 NA CASSLTPNQPQHF
TRBV6-5 NA CASRPGGDSPLHF
TRBV7-6 NA CASSTHTGPVPNYGYTF
TRBV12-5 NA CASGLVQGLGTDTQYF
TRBV15 NA CATSRDGAVQSSYNEQFF
TRBV7-2 NA CASSLKYTDTQYF
TRBV20-1 NA CSALLTGRSYNSPLHF